Sequencing of this TCR beta chain was carried out in a study of T cell responses to AZD1222 COVID-19 vaccine. About the research overall: Pooling of second doses given at about 4 or about 12 weeks was done. Study conclusions and caveats: Close to half of all spike-specific TCRs reportedly target regions of the variants that are unmutated.

In the case of this clone: Its antigen is not identified.

TCRdb's table, derived via immunoSEQ multiplex PCR, lists solely in-frame clones and lacks some. This table has roughly 150,000 clones, approximately 80% appearing once. The specimen comprised peripheral blood, sampled on day 0 of AZD1222 vaccination. The TCR originated in an adult in good health.

The CDR3: CASSRSEVTEAFF. The CDR3 DNA reads as TGTGCCAGCAGCCGCTCTGAGGTCACTGAAGCTTTCTTT. This chain connects TRBV28 to TRBJ1-1; D is uncertain. This CDR3 has 13 residues. The germline gives CDR1 MDHEN, CDR2 SYDVKM. The V end was cut by 6 bases, the J end by 4 bases, with 12 bases between.